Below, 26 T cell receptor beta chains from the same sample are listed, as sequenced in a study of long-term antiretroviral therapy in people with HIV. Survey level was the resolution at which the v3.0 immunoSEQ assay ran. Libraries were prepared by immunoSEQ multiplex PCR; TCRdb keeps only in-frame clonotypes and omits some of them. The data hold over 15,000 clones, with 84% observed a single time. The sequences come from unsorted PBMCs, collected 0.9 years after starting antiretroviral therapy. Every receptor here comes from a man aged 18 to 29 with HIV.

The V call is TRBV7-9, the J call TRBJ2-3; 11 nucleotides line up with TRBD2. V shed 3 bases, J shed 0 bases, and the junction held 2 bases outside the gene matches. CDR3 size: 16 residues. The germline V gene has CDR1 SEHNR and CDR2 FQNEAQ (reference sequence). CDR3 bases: TGTGCCAGCAGCTTCCGACTAGCGGGGAGCACAGATACGCAGTATTTT. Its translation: CASSFRLAGSTDTQYF. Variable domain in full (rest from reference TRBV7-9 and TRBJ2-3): DTGVSQNPRHKITKRGQNVTFRCDPISEHNRLYWYRQTLGQGPEFLTYFQNEAQLEKSRLLSDRFSAERPKGSFSTLEIQRTEQGDSAMYLCASSFRLAGSTDTQYFGPGTRLTVL.

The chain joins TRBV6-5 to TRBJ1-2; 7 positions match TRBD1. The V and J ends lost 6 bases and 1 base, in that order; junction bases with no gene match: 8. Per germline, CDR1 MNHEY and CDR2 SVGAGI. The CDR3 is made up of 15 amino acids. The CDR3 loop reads CASRSTGAFNYGYTF. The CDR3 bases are TGTGCCAGCAGATCTACAGGGGCTTTTAACTATGGCTACACCTTC.

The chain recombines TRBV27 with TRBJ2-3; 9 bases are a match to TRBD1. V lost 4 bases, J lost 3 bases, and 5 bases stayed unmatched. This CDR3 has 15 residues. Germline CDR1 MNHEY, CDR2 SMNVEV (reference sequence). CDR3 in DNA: TGTGCCAGCAGTTCGGACAGGGGCTTAACAGATACGCAGTATTTT. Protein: CASSSDRGLTDTQYF.

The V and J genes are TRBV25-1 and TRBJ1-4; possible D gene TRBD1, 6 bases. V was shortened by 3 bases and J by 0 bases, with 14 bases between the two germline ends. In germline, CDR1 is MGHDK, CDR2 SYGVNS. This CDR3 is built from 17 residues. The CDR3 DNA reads TGTGCCAGCAGTGATAGTAAGGACAGTGCAACTAATGAAAAACTGTTTTTT. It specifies CASSDSKDSATNEKLFF. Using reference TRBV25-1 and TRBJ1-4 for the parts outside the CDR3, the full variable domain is EADIYQTPRYLVIGTGKKITLECSQTMGHDKMYWYQQDPGMELHLIHYSYGVNSTEKGDLSSESTVSRIRTEHFPLTLESARPSHTSQYLCASSDSKDSATNEKLFFGSGTQLSVL.

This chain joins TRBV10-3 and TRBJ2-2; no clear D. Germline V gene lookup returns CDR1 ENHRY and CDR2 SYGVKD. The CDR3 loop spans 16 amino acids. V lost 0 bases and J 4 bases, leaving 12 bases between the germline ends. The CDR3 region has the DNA TGTGCCATCAGTGAGTCGCGCCTGAAGGTCACCGGGGAGCTGTTTTTT. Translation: CAISESRLKVTGELFF.

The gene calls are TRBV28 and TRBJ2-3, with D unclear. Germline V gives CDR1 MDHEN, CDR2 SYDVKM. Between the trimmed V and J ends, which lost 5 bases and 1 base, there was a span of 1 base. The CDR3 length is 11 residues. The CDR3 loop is CASSRTDTQYF. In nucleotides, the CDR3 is TGTGCCAGCAGTCGCACAGATACGCAGTATTTT.

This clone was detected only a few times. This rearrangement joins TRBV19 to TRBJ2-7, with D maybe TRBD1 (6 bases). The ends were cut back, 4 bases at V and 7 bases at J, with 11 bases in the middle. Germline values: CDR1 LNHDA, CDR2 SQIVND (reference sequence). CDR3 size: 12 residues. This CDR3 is CASSTQGMEQYF. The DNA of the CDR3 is TGTGCCAGTAGTACCCAGGGGATGGAGCAGTACTTC.

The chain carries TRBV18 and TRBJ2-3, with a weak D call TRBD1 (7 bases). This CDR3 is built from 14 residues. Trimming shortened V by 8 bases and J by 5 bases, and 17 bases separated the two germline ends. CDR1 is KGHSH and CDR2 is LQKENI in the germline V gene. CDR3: CASREQGEEDTQYF. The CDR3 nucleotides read TGTGCCAGCAGGGAGCAGGGGGAGGAAGATACGCAGTATTTT.

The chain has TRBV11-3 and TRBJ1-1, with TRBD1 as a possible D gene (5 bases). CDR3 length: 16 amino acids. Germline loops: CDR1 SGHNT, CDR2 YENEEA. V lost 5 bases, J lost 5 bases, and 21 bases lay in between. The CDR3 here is CASSPGEDGAGTEAFF. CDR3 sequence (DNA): TGTGCCAGCAGCCCAGGAGAGGACGGGGCAGGGACTGAAGCTTTCTTT.

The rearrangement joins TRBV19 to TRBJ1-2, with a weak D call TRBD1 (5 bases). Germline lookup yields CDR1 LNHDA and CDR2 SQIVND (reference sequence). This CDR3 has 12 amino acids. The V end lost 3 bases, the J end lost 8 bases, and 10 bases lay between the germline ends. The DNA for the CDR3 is TGTGCCAGTAGTATGGGGCAGGGCGGCTACACCTTC. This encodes CASSMGQGGYTF. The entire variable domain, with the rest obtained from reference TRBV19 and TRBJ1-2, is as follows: DGGITQSPKYLFRKEGQNVTLSCEQNLNHDAMYWYRQDPGQGLRLIYYSQIVNDFQKGDIAEGYSVSREKKESFPLTVTSAQKNPTAFYLCASSMGQGGYTFGSGTRLTVV.

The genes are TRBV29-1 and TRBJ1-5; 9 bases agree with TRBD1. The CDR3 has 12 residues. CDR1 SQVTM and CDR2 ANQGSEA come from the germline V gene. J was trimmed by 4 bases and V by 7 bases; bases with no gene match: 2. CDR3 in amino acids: CSATGGNQPQHF. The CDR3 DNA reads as TGCAGCGCGACAGGGGGGAATCAGCCCCAGCATTTT.

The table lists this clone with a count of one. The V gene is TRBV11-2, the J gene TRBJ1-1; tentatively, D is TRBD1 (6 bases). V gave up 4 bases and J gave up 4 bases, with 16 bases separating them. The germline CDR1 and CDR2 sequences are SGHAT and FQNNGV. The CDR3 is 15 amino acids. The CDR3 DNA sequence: TGTGCCAGCAGCTCCCCATGGGGGCGAGCCACTGAAGCTTTCTTT. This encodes CASSSPWGRATEAFF.

CDR3 bases: TGTGCCAGCAGCGCCCGGGACGGATTCTACGAGCAGTACTTC. Encoded protein: CASSARDGFYEQYF. This chain uses TRBV7-9 with TRBJ2-7, with D perhaps matching TRBD1 or TRBD2 (5 bases each). V lost 5 bases to trimming and J lost 3 bases, with 14 bases between them. CDR1 is SEHNR, CDR2 FQNEAQ, per germline (reference sequence). The CDR3 is 14 amino acids.

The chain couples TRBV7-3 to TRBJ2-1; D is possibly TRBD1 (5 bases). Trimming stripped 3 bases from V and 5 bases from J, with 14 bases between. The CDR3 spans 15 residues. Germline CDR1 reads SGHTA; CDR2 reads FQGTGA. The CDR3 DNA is TGTGCCAGCAGCTTTTTCGCAGGGCGAGACAATGAGCAGTTCTTC. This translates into CASSFFAGRDNEQFF.

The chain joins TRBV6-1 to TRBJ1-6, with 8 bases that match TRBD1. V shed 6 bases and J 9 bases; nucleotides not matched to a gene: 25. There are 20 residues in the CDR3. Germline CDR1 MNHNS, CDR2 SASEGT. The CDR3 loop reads CASRENRRTGSRQASSPLHF. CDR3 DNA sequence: TGTGCCAGCAGGGAAAACCGCAGGACAGGGAGTCGTCAGGCGTCTTCACCCCTCCACTTT.

The CDR3 spells CASSPDPEANQPQHF. DNA for the CDR3: TGTGCCAGCAGCCCTGACCCCGAGGCCAATCAGCCCCAGCATTTT. The J gene is TRBJ1-5, the V gene TRBV5-4; D is undetermined. Between the trimmed V and J ends, which lost 4 bases and 3 bases, there was a span of 14 bases. This CDR3 has 15 residues. Germline V gene data show CDR1 as SGHNT and CDR2 as YYREEE (reference sequence).

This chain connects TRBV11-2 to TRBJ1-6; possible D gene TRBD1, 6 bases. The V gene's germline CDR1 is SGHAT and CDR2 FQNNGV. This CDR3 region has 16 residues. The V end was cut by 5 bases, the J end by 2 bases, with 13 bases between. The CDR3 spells CASSTGQSTYNSPLHF. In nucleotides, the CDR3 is TGTGCCAGCAGCACTGGACAGTCGACCTATAATTCACCCCTCCACTTT.

CDR3 DNA sequence: TGTGCCATCCAAGCTTTAGCGGGGGTGAACACCGGGGAGCTGTTTTTT. Amino acid sequence: CAIQALAGVNTGELFF. V is TRBV10-3 and J is TRBJ2-2; 9 bases fit TRBD2. With V trimmed by 8 bases and J by 1 base, 8 bases remained unmatched. The germline gives CDR1 ENHRY, CDR2 SYGVKD. The CDR3 covers 16 residues.

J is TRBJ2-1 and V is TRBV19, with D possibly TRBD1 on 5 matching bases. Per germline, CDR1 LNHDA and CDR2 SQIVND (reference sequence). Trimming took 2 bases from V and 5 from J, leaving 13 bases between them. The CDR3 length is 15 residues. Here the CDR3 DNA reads TGTGCCAGTAGTATACAGGGCAAGTCGGACAATGAGCAGTTCTTC. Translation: CASSIQGKSDNEQFF.

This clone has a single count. The CDR3 loop reads CASSLVSGSNQPQHF. The DNA for the CDR3 is TGTGCCAGCAGCCTGGTGTCCGGGAGCAATCAGCCCCAGCATTTT. The chain uses TRBV11-2 and TRBJ1-5; D ambiguous. The V and J ends lost 5 bases and 1 base respectively, with 12 bases between them. This CDR3 comprises 15 residues. Germline lookup yields CDR1 SGHAT and CDR2 FQNNGV.

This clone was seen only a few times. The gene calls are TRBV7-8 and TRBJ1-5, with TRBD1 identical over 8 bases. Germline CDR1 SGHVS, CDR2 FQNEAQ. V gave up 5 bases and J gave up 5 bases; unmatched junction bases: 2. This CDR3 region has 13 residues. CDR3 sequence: CASSPRGHQPQHF. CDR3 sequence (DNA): TGTGCCAGCAGCCCCAGGGGGCATCAGCCCCAGCATTTT.

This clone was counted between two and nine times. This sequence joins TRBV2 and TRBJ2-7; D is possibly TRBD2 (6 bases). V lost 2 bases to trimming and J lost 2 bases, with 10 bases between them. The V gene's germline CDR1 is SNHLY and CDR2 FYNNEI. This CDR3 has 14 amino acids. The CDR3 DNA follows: TGTGCCAGCAGTGAAAGCGGGCCACCCTACGAGCAGTACTTC. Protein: CASSESGPPYEQYF.

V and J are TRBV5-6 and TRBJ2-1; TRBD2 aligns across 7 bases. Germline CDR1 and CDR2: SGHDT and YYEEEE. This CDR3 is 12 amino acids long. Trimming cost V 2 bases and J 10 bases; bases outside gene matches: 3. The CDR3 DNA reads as TGTGCCAGCAGCTTACTAGCGATAGAGCAGTTCTTC. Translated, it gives CASSLLAIEQFF.

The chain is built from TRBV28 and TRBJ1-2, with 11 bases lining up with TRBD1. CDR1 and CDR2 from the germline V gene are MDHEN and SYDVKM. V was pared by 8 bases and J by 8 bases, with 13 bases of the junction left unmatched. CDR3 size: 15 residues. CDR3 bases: TGTGCCAGCGACCGGACAGGGGGCGCGATCAGAGGCTACACCTTC. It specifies CASDRTGGAIRGYTF.

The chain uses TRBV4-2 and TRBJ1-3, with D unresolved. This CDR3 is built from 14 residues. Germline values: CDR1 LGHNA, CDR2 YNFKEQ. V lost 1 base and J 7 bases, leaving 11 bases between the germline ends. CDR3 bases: TGTGCCAGCAGCCAAGGTGGATCCCAGAACACCATATATTTT. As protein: CASSQGGSQNTIYF.

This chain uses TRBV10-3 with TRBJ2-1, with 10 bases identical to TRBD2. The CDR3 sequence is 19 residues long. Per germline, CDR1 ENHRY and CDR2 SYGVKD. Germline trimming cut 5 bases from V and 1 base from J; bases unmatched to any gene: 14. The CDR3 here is CAISLVGPAGGPSYNEQFF. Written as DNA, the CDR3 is TGTGCCATCAGTTTAGTAGGCCCAGCGGGGGGGCCTTCCTACAATGAGCAGTTCTTC.